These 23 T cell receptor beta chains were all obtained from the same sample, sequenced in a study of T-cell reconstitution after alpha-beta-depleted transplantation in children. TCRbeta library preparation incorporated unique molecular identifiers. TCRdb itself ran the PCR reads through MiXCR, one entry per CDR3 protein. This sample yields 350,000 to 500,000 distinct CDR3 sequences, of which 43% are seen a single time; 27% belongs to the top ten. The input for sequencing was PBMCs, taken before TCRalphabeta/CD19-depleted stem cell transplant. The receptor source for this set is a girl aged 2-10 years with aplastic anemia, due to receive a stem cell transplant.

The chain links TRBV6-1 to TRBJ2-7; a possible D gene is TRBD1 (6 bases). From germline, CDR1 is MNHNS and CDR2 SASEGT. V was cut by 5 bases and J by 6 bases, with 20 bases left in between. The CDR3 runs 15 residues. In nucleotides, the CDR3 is TGTGCCAGCAGTCCTCGGATGGGGGCTTCCGCCGAGCAGTACTTC. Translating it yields CASSPRMGASAEQYF.

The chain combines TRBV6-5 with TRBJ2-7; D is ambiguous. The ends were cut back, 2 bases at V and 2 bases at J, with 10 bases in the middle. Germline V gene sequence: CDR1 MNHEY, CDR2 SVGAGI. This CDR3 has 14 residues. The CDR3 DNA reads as TGTGCCAGCAGTTACCTGGGCAACACCTACGAGCAGTACTTC. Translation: CASSYLGNTYEQYF.

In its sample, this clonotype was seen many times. This CDR3 reads CASSLLLGYPNSGANVLTF. The CDR3 DNA sequence: TGTGCCAGCAGCTTATTATTGGGATACCCAAACTCTGGGGCCAACGTCCTGACTTTC. The gene calls are TRBV11-1 and TRBJ2-6; D gene ambiguous. CDR1 and CDR2 from the germline V gene are SGHAT and FQDESV (reference sequence). Trimming took off 2 bases at V and 0 bases at J, with 17 bases between the two ends. This CDR3 spans 19 amino acids. Full variable domain (rest looked up from reference TRBV11-1 and TRBJ2-6): EAEVAQSPRYKITEKSQAVAFWCDPISGHATLYWYRQILGQGPELLVQFQDESVVDDSQLPKDRFSAERLKGVDSTLKIQPAELGDSAMYLCASSLLLGYPNSGANVLTFGAGSRLTVL.

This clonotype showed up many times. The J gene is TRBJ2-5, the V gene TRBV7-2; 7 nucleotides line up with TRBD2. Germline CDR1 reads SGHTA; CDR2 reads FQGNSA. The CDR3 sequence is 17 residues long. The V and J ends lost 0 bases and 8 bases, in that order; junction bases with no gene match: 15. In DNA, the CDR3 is TGTGCCAGCAGCTTAGCAACCAGCGGGGTCACGCCCAGAACCCAGTACTTC. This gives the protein CASSLATSGVTPRTQYF.

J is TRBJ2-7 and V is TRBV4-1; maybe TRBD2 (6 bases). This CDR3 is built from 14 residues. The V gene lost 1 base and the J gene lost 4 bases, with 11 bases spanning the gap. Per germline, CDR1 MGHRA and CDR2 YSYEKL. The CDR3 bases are TGCGCCAGCAGCCAAGTTTCTAGCGAGTACGAGCAGTACTTC. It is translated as CASSQVSSEYEQYF.

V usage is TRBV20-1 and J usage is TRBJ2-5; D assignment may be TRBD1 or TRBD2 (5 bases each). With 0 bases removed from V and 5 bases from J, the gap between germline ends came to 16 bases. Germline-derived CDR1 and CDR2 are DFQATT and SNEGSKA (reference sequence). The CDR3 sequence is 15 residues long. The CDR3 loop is CSARDRRQGDETQYF. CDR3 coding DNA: TGCAGTGCTAGAGATCGGAGGCAGGGCGACGAGACCCAGTACTTC.

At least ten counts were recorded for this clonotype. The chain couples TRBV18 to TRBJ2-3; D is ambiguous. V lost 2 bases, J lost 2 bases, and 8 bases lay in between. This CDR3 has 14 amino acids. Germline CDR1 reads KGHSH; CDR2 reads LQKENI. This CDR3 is CASSPVASTDTQYF. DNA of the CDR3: TGTGCCAGCTCACCAGTAGCTTCCACAGATACGCAGTATTTT.

CDR3 loop: CSQREALSYNEQFF. The CDR3 region has the DNA TGCAGCCAGCGGGAGGCCCTCTCCTACAATGAGCAGTTCTTC. The rearrangement uses TRBV20-1 and TRBJ2-1; 9 bases map to TRBD2. This CDR3 is built from 14 residues. CDR1 is DFQATT and CDR2 is SNEGSKA in the germline V gene (reference sequence).

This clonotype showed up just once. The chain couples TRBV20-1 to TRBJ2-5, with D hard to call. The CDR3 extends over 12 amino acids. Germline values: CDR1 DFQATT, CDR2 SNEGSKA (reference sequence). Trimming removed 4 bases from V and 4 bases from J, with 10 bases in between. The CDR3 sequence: CSATRLGETQYF. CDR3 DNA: TGCAGTGCTACCCGGTTAGGAGAGACCCAGTACTTC.

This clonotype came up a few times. CDR3 residues: CASSLDKTLSYEQYF. The CDR3 nucleotides are TGTGCCAGCAGCTTAGATAAGACACTTTCCTACGAGCAGTACTTC. This rearrangement joins TRBV7-9 to TRBJ2-7, with no clear D. The germline CDR1 and CDR2 sequences are SEHNR and FQNEAQ (reference sequence). V gave up 1 base and J gave up 1 base, with 11 bases separating them. This CDR3 is 15 amino acids long.

The CDR3 nucleotides read TGTGCCTGGAGTGTAAGTCTATACGAGCAGTACTTC. Its protein is CAWSVSLYEQYF. The chain links TRBV30 to TRBJ2-7; D unclear. Trimming cost V 0 bases and J 4 bases, with 7 bases left between them. Looked up from germline, CDR1 is GTSNPN and CDR2 is SVGIG (reference sequence). CDR3 length: 12 amino acids.

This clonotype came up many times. The CDR3: CASSLGRQTQYF. The CDR3 bases are TGTGCCAGCAGCTTAGGGAGGCAGACCCAGTACTTC. This chain links TRBV7-2 with TRBJ2-5; a possible D gene is TRBD2 (5 bases). This CDR3 comprises 12 residues. Germline values: CDR1 SGHTA, CDR2 FQGNSA. V was cut by 1 base and J by 6 bases, with 6 bases left in between.

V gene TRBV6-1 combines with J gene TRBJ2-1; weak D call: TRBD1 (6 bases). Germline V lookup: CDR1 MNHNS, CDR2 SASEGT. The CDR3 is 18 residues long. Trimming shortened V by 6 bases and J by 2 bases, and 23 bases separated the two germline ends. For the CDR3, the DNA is TGTGCCAGCAGCCGCGACAGGTTCACCCGTAGTCCCTACAATGAGCAGTTCTTC. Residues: CASSRDRFTRSPYNEQFF.

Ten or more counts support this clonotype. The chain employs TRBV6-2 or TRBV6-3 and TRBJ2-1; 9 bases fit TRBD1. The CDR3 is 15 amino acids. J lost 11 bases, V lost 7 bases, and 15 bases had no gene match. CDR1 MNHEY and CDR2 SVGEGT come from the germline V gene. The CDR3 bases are TGTGCCAGCACCCTACTCGGGACAGGGAACAACAAGCAGTTCTTC. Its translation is CASTLLGTGNNKQFF.

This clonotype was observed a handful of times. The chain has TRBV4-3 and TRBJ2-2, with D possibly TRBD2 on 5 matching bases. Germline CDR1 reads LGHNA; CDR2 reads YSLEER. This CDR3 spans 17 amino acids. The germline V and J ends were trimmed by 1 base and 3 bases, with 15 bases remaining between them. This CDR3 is CASSQAHRGSDTGELFF. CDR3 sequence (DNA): TGCGCCAGCAGCCAAGCTCATCGGGGTAGCGACACCGGGGAGCTGTTTTTT.

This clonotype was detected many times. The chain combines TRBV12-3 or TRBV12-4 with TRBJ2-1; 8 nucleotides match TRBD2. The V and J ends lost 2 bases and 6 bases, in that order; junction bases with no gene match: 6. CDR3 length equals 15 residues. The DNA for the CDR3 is TGTGCCAGCAGTTTAAGCAGCGGGAGAGGCAATGAGCAGTTCTTC. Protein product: CASSLSSGRGNEQFF.

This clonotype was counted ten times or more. The CDR3 DNA reads as TGTGCCAGCAGTCGACTCGGTGGATGGGCAGATACGCAGTATTTT. It translates to CASSRLGGWADTQYF. The genes are TRBV2 and TRBJ2-3, with D hard to call. Germline V gene data show CDR1 as SNHLY and CDR2 as FYNNEI. The length of the CDR3 is 15 residues. Trimming cost V 5 bases and J 4 bases, with 16 bases left between them.

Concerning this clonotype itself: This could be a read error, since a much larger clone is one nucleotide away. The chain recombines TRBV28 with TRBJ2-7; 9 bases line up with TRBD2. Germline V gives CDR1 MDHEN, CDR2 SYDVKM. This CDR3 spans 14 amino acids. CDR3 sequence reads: CSSTIAGASYEQYF. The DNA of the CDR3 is TGTTCCAGCACCATAGCGGGAGCCTCCTACGAGCAGTACTTC.

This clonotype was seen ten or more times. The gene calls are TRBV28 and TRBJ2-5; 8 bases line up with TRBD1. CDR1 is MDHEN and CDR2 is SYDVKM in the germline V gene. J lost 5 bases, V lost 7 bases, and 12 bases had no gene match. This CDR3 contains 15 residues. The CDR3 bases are TGTGCCAGCACTTGGACAGGGCTGGATGGGGAGACCCAGTACTTC. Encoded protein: CASTWTGLDGETQYF.

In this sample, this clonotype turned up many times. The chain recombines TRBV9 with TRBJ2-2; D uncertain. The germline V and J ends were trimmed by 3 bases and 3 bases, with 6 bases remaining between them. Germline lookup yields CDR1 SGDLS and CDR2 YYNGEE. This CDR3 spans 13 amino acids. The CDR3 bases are TGTGCCAGCAGCGGAAAATACACCGGGGAGCTGTTTTTT. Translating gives CASSGKYTGELFF.

This chain's CDR3 is CASSGMRGANVLTF. The CDR3 nucleotides are TGCGCCAGCAGTGGTATGCGGGGGGCCAACGTCCTGACTTTC. The chain recombines TRBV10-2 with TRBJ2-6; D remains ambiguous. The V gene lost 4 bases and the J gene lost 4 bases, with 8 bases spanning the gap. The germline gives CDR1 WSHSY, CDR2 SAAADI. This CDR3 region has 14 residues.

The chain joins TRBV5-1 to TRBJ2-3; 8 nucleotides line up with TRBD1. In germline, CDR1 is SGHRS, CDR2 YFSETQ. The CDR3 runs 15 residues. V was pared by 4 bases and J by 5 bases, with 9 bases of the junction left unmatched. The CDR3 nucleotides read TGCGCCAGCAGCCTAGGGACAGGATCGAAAGATACGCAGTATTTT. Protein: CASSLGTGSKDTQYF. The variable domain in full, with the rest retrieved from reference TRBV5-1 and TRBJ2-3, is KAGVTQTPRYLIKTRGQQVTLSCSPISGHRSVSWYQQTPGQGLQFLFEYFSETQRNKGNFPGRFSGRQFSNSRSEMNVSTLELGDSALYLCASSLGTGSKDTQYFGPGTRLTVL.

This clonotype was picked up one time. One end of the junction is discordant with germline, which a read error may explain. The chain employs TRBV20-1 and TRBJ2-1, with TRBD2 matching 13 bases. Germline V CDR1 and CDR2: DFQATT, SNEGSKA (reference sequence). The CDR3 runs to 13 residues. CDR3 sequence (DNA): TGCAGTGCCACGGGACTAGCGGGATATGAGCTGTTCTTC. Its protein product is CSATGLAGYELFF.